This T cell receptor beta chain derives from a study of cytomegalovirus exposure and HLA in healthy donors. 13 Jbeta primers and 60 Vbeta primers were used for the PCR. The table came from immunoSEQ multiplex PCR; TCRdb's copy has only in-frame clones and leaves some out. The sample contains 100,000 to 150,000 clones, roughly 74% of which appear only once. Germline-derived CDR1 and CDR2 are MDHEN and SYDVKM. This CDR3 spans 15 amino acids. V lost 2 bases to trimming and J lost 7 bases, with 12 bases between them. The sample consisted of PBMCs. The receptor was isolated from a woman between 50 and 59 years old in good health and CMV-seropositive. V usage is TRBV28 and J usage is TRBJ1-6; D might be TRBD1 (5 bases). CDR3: CASSLEGAVNSPLHF. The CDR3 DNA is TGTGCCAGCAGTTTAGAAGGGGCAGTCAATTCACCCCTCCACTTT.